The T cell receptor beta chain described here comes from a study of Ad26.COV2.S vaccination and SARS-CoV-2 variants. This CDR3 comprises 13 residues. Trimming removed 8 bases from V and 5 bases from J, with 16 bases in between. The V gene's germline CDR1 is KGHSH and CDR2 LQKENI. TCRdb's copy holds only in-frame clones and misses some; the assay was immunoSEQ multiplex PCR. Of 300,000 to 350,000 clones listed, around 84% were seen once; the top ten hold 1.5% to 2%. The sample's treatment: roughly 20 received Ad26.COV2.S at low or high dose, single or two shots; roughly five received placebo; per-sample allocation not given. Collection of samples fell on day 63 after the first vaccine or placebo injection. The sample came from a Boston adult aged 18-55 years.

The rearrangement links TRBV18 to TRBJ2-7; D may be TRBD2 (6 bases). This receptor was identified in a person between 18 and 65 years old who received the Ad26.COV2.S COVID-19 vaccine or a placebo. This material consisted of peripheral blood, taken in a trial of Ad26.COV2.S vaccine versus placebo. The CDR3 sequence: CASRNTGTDEQYF. The CDR3 DNA follows: TGTGCCAGCCGAAATACCGGGACTGACGAGCAGTACTTC.